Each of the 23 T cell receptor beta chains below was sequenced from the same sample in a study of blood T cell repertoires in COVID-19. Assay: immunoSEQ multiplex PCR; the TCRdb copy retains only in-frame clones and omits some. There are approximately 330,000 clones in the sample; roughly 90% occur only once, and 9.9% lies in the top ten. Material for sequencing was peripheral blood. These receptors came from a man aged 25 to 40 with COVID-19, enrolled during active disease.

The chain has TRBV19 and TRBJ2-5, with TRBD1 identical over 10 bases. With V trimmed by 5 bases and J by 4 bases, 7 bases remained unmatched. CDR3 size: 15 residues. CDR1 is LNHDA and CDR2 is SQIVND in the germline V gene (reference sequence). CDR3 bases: TGTGCCAGTAGTCCCCGGACAGGGGGGTTAGAGACCCAGTACTTC. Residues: CASSPRTGGLETQYF.

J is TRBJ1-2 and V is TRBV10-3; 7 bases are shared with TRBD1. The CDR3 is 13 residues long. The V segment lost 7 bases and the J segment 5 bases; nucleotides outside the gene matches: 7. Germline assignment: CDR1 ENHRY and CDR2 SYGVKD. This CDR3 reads CAITNDRVYGYTF. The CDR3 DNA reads TGTGCCATCACTAACGACAGGGTATATGGCTACACCTTC.

The CDR3: CASSLAGRGQPQHF. The CDR3 DNA follows: TGTGCCAGCAGCTTGGCAGGGCGAGGTCAGCCCCAGCATTTT. The chain carries TRBV5-8 and TRBJ1-5, with D maybe TRBD1 (5 bases). The CDR3 extends over 14 amino acids. Germline assignment: CDR1 SGHTS and CDR2 YDEGEE. V lost 0 bases and J lost 6, with 10 bases in between.

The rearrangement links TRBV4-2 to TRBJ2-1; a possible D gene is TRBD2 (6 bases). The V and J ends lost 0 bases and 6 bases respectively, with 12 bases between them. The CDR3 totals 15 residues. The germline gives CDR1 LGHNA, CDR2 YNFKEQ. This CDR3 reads CASSQEAGTINEQFF. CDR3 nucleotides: TGTGCCAGCAGCCAAGAGGCGGGGACGATCAATGAGCAGTTCTTC.

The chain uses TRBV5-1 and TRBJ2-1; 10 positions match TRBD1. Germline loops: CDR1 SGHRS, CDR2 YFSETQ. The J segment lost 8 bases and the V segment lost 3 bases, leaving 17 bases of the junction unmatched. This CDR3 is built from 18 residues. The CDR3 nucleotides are TGCGCCAGCAGCTACGATCAACCGGGACAGGGGATGTCCGATGAGCAGTTCTTC. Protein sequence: CASSYDQPGQGMSDEQFF.

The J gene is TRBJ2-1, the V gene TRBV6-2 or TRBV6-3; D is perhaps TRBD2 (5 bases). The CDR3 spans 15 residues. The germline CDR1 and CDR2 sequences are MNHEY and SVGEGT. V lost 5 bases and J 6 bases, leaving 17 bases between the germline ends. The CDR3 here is CASSTTSLRGNEQFF. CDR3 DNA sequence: TGTGCCAGCAGTACCACTTCGCTACGGGGCAATGAGCAGTTCTTC.

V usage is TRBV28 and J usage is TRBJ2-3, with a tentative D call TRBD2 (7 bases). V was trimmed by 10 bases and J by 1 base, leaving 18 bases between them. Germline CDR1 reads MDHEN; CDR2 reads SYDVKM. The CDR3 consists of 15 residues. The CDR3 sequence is CATHEGGLGTDTQYF. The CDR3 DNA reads TGTGCCACCCATGAGGGGGGGCTGGGCACAGATACGCAGTATTTT.

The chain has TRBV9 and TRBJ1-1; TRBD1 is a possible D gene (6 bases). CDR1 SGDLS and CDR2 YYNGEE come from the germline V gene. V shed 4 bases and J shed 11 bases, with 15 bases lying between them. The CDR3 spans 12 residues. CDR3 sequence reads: CASSPQGSQAFF. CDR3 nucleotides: TGTGCCAGCAGCCCCCAGGGGAGTCAGGCTTTCTTT.

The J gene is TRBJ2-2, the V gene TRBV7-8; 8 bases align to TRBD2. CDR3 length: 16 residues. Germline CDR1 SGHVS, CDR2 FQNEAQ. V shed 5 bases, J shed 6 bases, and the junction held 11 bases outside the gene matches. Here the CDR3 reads CASSLIAGGVAGELFF. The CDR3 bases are TGTGCCAGCAGCCTAATTGCGGGAGGTGTCGCCGGGGAGCTGTTTTTT. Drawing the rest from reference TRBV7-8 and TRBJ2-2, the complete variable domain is GAGVSQSPRYKVAKRGQDVALRCDPISGHVSLFWYQQALGQGPEFLTYFQNEAQLDKSGLPSDRFFAERPEGSVSTLKIQRTQQEDSAVYLCASSLIAGGVAGELFFGEGSRLTVL.

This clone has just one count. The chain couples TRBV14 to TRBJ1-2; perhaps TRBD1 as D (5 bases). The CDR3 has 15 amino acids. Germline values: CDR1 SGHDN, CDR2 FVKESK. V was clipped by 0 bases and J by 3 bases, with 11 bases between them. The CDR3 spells CASSQDMQGDYGYTF. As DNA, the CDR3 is TGTGCCAGCAGCCAAGATATGCAGGGTGACTATGGCTACACCTTC.

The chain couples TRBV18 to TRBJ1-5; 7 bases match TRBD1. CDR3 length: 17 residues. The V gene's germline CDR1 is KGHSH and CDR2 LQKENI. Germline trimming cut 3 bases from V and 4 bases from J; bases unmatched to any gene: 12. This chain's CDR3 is CASSPQGRDSPNQPQHF. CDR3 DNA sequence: TGTGCCAGCTCACCCCAGGGCCGGGACAGCCCTAATCAGCCCCAGCATTTT.

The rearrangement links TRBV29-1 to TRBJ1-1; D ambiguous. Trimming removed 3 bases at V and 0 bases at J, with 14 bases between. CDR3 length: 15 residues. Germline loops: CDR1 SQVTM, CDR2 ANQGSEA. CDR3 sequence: CSVDAPYMLNTEAFF. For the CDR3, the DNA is TGCAGCGTTGACGCCCCATACATGTTGAACACTGAAGCTTTCTTT.

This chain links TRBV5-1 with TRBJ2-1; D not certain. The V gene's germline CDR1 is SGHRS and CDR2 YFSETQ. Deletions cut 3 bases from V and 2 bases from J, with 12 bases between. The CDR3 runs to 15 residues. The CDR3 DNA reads TGCGCCAGCAGCTACGGTGGCGGTACCTACAATGAGCAGTTCTTC. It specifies CASSYGGGTYNEQFF.

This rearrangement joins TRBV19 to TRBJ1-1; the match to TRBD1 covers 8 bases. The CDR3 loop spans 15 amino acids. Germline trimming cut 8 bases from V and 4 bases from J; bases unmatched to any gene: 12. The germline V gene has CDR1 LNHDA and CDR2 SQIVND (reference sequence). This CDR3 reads CASSLNPGQATEAFF. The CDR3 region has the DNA TGTGCCAGTTCCTTAAATCCGGGACAGGCCACTGAAGCTTTCTTT.

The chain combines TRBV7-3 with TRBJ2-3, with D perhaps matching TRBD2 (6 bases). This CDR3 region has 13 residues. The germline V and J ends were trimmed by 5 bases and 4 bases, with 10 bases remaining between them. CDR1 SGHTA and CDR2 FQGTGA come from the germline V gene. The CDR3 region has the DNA TGTGCCAGCAGCCCCCTAGCGCCAGATACGCAGTATTTT. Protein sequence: CASSPLAPDTQYF.

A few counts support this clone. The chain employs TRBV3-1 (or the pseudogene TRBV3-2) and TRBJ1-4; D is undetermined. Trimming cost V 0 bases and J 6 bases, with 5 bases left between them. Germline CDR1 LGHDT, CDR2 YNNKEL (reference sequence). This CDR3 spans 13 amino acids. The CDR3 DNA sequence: TGTGCCAGCAGCCAAGATGGCTATGAAAAACTGTTTTTT. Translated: CASSQDGYEKLFF.

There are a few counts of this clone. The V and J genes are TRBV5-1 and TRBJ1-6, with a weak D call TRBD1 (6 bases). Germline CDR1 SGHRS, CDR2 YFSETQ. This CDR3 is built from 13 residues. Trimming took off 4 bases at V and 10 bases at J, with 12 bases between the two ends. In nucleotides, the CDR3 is TGCGCCAGCAGCCCGCAGGGGTACTCACCCCTCCACTTT. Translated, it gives CASSPQGYSPLHF.

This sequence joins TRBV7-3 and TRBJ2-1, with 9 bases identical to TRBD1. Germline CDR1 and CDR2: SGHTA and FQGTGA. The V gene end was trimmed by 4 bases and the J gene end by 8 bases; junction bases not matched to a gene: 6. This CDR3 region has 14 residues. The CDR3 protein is CASSSTGGGDEQFF. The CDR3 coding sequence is TGTGCCAGCAGCTCAACAGGGGGCGGGGATGAGCAGTTCTTC.

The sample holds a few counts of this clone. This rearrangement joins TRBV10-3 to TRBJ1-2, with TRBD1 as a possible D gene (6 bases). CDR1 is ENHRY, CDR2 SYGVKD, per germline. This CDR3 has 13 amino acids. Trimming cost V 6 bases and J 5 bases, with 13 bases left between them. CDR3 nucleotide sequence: TGTGCCATCAGCCCGTCAGGGGATTATGGCTACACCTTC. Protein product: CAISPSGDYGYTF.

The CDR3 spells CASSPRLAGGFLSYEQYF. CDR3 nucleotides: TGTGCCAGCTCACCTCGACTAGCGGGGGGCTTCCTCTCCTACGAGCAGTACTTC. This chain uses TRBV18 with TRBJ2-7; 13 bases map to TRBD2. V shed 3 bases, J shed 0 bases, and the junction held 8 bases outside the gene matches. Per germline, CDR1 KGHSH and CDR2 LQKENI. The CDR3 consists of 18 residues.

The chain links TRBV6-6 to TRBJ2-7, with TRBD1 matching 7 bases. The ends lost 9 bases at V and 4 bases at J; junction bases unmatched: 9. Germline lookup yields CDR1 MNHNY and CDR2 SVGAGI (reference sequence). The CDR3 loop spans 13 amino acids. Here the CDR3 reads CASKGAGQYEQYF. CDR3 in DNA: TGTGCCAGTAAGGGGGCAGGTCAATACGAGCAGTACTTC.

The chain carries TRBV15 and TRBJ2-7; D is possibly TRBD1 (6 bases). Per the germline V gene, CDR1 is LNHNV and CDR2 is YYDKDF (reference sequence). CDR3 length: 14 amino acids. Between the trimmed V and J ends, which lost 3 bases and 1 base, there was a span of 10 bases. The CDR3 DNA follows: TGTGCCACCAGCAGGGGGGCAGATTCCTACGAGCAGTACTTC. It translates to CATSRGADSYEQYF.

The CDR3 DNA follows: TGTGCCAGCAGCCAAGTTCACCTCCCGGGCTATGGCTACACCTTC. This sequence encodes CASSQVHLPGYGYTF. The chain has TRBV3-1 (or the pseudogene TRBV3-2) and TRBJ1-2, with no clear D. Germline CDR1 LGHDT, CDR2 YNNKEL (reference sequence). The CDR3 length is 15 residues. V lost 1 base, J lost 4 bases, and 13 bases lay in between.